The text below deals with one T cell receptor (beta chain). What it binds is not known. The CDR3 is made up of 16 amino acids. V trimming: 0 bases; J trimming: 9 bases; junction bases outside the gene matches: 10. Germline V gene data show CDR1 as ENHRY and CDR2 as SYGVKD. The data belong to a study of OX40 agonist ivuxolimab in advanced cancers. The study's findings and limits: The study did not work out the antigen specificity of the expanded peripheral T cells.

TCRdb's table, derived via immunoSEQ multiplex PCR, lists solely in-frame clones and lacks some. The sample has more than 65,000 clones, about 85% seen once. The chain has TRBV10-3 and TRBJ2-1, with 8 bases lining up with TRBD2. Specimen: CD4+ or CD8+ T cells sorted from blood, collected in a trial of the OX40 agonist ivuxolimab. The receptor comes from an adult with an advanced solid tumor such as melanoma, head and neck, liver or kidney cancer. The DNA for the CDR3 is TGTGCCATCAGTGAGTCCGGGGGGGGGAACACCGGTGAGCAGTTCTTC. This sequence encodes CAISESGGGNTGEQFF.